These 20 T cell receptor beta chains were sequenced from one sample in a study of blood T cell repertoires in COVID-19. Sequencing was performed with immunoSEQ multiplex PCR; in TCRdb, only in-frame clones are kept and a portion is missing. The table includes 250,000 to 300,000 clones, approximately 80% detected once. Sequences were obtained from PBMCs or T cells enriched from blood (not recorded which). The receptors stem from a man aged 40-49 years who had been exposed to COVID-19.

CDR3 protein: CASSEGGATEAFF. The CDR3 DNA reads as TGTGCCAGCAGTGAGGGCGGGGCGACTGAAGCTTTCTTT. The chain recombines TRBV2 with TRBJ1-1; D is perhaps TRBD1 (5 bases). Germline lookup yields CDR1 SNHLY and CDR2 FYNNEI. Trimming shortened V by 3 bases and J by 5 bases, and 10 bases separated the two germline ends. This CDR3 contains 13 residues.

V gene TRBV30 combines with J gene TRBJ1-2; D not resolved. Per germline, CDR1 GTSNPN and CDR2 SVGIG (reference sequence). This CDR3 has 14 amino acids. Trimming left V 4 bases short and J 6 bases short, with 18 bases between. The CDR3 protein is CAWTPGWSLDGYTF. CDR3 bases: TGTGCCTGGACCCCGGGTTGGAGCCTGGATGGCTACACCTTC.

The genes are TRBV9 and TRBJ1-5; D unclear. V lost 0 bases and J lost 0, with 7 bases in between. CDR3 length equals 15 residues. CDR1 SGDLS and CDR2 YYNGEE come from the germline V gene. CDR3 sequence reads: CASSVALASNQPQHF. The CDR3 region has the DNA TGTGCCAGCAGCGTAGCATTGGCTAGCAATCAGCCCCAGCATTTT.

This clone was picked up a small number of times. The gene calls are TRBV29-1 and TRBJ1-1; no firm D call. The length of the CDR3 is 13 residues. Trimming stripped 4 bases from V and 4 bases from J, with 13 bases between. Germline V gene sequence: CDR1 SQVTM, CDR2 ANQGSEA. CDR3 nucleotides: TGCAGCGTTGGCGAGAGTAGAGGCACTGAAGCTTTCTTT. Translation gives CSVGESRGTEAFF.

This clone was observed a single time. V usage is TRBV2 and J usage is TRBJ2-5; D not certain. The CDR3 is 19 amino acids. Germline CDR1 SNHLY, CDR2 FYNNEI. Trimming removed 3 bases from V and 1 base from J, with 24 bases in between. As DNA, the CDR3 is TGTGCCAGCAGTGATTTACGGAGTGAGTTTGGTGGATTCCAAGAGACCCAGTACTTC. It specifies CASSDLRSEFGGFQETQYF.

This sequence joins TRBV5-1 and TRBJ2-6, with a tentative D call TRBD2 (6 bases). This CDR3 spans 18 amino acids. V shed 3 bases and J shed 0 bases, with 16 bases lying between them. Germline V gene lookup returns CDR1 SGHRS and CDR2 YFSETQ. CDR3 DNA sequence: TGCGCCAGCAGCTCTAGCGTTGTCGCTACCTCTGGGGCCAACGTCCTGACTTTC. It specifies CASSSSVVATSGANVLTF.

The V call is TRBV7-6, the J call TRBJ1-6, with TRBD1 identical over 8 bases. The CDR3 has 15 residues. With 1 base clipped from V and 5 bases from J, the junction kept 1 base outside the gene matches. Germline V gives CDR1 SGHVS, CDR2 FNYEAQ. The CDR3 spells CASSLGTGNNSPLHF. The DNA for the CDR3 is TGTGCCAGCAGCTTAGGGACAGGGAATAATTCACCCCTCCACTTT.

The genes are TRBV4-2 and TRBJ1-1; 9 bases agree with TRBD1. V was pared by 3 bases and J by 2 bases, with 4 bases of the junction left unmatched. The CDR3 runs to 15 residues. Germline V lookup: CDR1 LGHNA, CDR2 YNFKEQ. CDR3 protein: CASSHPDRGNTEAFF. For the CDR3, the DNA is TGTGCCAGCAGCCACCCGGACAGGGGAAACACTGAAGCTTTCTTT.

The chain carries TRBV25-1 and TRBJ1-5; no definite D call. The ends were cut back, 2 bases at V and 8 bases at J, with 19 bases in the middle. This CDR3 has 16 amino acids. The V gene's germline CDR1 is MGHDK and CDR2 SYGVNS. As DNA, the CDR3 is TGTGCCAGCAGTGAAGGGGAAGTAGGGAGGTCGGAGCCCCAGCATTTT. Translating it yields CASSEGEVGRSEPQHF.

The rearrangement uses TRBV19 and TRBJ1-2, with 9 positions matching TRBD1. The germline gives CDR1 LNHDA, CDR2 SQIVND (reference sequence). Germline trimming cut 0 bases from V and 3 bases from J; bases unmatched to any gene: 11. This CDR3 spans 18 amino acids. DNA for the CDR3: TGTGCCAGTAGTATAGATCATAATCGGGACAGGGTTGACTATGGCTACACCTTC. Its translation is CASSIDHNRDRVDYGYTF.

The V call is TRBV5-1, the J call TRBJ1-6; D is perhaps TRBD1 (5 bases). Germline CDR1 SGHRS, CDR2 YFSETQ. The CDR3 consists of 11 residues. Deletions cut 5 bases from V and 13 bases from J, with 10 bases between. The CDR3 region is CASRLQGPLHF. In DNA, the CDR3 is TGCGCCAGCAGATTGCAGGGTCCCCTCCACTTT. Combining the CDR3 with reference TRBV5-1 and TRBJ1-6 gives the whole variable domain KAGVTQTPRYLIKTRGQQVTLSCSPISGHRSVSWYQQTPGQGLQFLFEYFSETQRNKGNFPGRFSGRQFSNSRSEMNVSTLELGDSALYLCASRLQGPLHFGNGTRLTVT.

The V gene is TRBV5-1, the J gene TRBJ2-3; D possibly corresponds to TRBD2 (6 bases). This CDR3 comprises 15 residues. V gave up 3 bases and J gave up 0 bases, with 11 bases separating them. From germline, CDR1 is SGHRS and CDR2 YFSETQ. The DNA for the CDR3 is TGCGCCAGCAGCTCTAAGCGGGCTAGCACAGATACGCAGTATTTT. This translates into CASSSKRASTDTQYF.

The V gene is TRBV19, the J gene TRBJ1-3; 7 nucleotides agree with TRBD1. The V gene end was trimmed by 7 bases and the J gene end by 0 bases; junction bases not matched to a gene: 6. Germline V CDR1 and CDR2: LNHDA, SQIVND (reference sequence). The CDR3 is made up of 15 amino acids. The CDR3 here is CASKGGTDSGNTIYF. The CDR3 bases are TGTGCCAGTAAAGGAGGGACAGACTCTGGAAACACCATATATTTT.

This clone has more than one count but fewer than ten. This sequence joins TRBV6-5 and TRBJ2-1; the match to TRBD1 covers 8 bases. The CDR3 has 16 residues. V lost 0 bases, J lost 6 bases, and 7 bases stayed unmatched. Germline V lookup: CDR1 MNHEY, CDR2 SVGAGI. CDR3 nucleotides: TGTGCCAGCAGTTACTCGAACAGGGGGACGCGCAATGAGCAGTTCTTC. This codes for CASSYSNRGTRNEQFF.

This clone was recorded at least ten times. The chain combines TRBV2 with TRBJ2-1; tentative D call: TRBD1 (6 bases). The CDR3 sequence is 14 residues long. Trimming removed 9 bases at V and 4 bases at J, with 16 bases between. Per the germline V gene, CDR1 is SNHLY and CDR2 is FYNNEI. DNA of the CDR3: TGTGCCAGTCGGGATCGAGGGGGTTACAATGAGCAGTTCTTC. Protein product: CASRDRGGYNEQFF.

V and J are TRBV4-2 and TRBJ2-1; 8 bases are shared with TRBD2. The CDR3 has 15 residues. Germline V gene sequence: CDR1 LGHNA, CDR2 YNFKEQ. Losses at the gene ends were 4 bases for V and 3 bases for J; bases not matched to a gene: 5. CDR3: CASSLERESYNEQFF. The DNA for the CDR3 is TGTGCCAGCAGCCTTGAGCGGGAGAGCTACAATGAGCAGTTCTTC.

This clone was seen ten or more times. The gene calls are TRBV18 and TRBJ1-1; the D gene is possibly TRBD1 (5 bases). Per germline, CDR1 KGHSH and CDR2 LQKENI. This CDR3 has 13 amino acids. V lost 4 bases to trimming and J lost 0 bases, with 6 bases between them. This chain's CDR3 is CASSQQVNTEAFF. Written as DNA, the CDR3 is TGTGCCAGCTCACAACAGGTGAACACTGAAGCTTTCTTT.

The gene calls are TRBV4-1 and TRBJ2-5; the D gene is possibly TRBD2 (6 bases). The V end was cut by 3 bases, the J end by 3 bases, with 14 bases between. The CDR3 runs 15 residues. Germline lookup yields CDR1 MGHRA and CDR2 YSYEKL. The CDR3 spells CASSQEGTAEETQYF. The CDR3 nucleotides are TGCGCCAGCAGCCAGGAGGGAACCGCCGAAGAGACCCAGTACTTC.

The chain uses TRBV7-8 and TRBJ2-7; 8 bases map to TRBD1. Germline assignment: CDR1 SGHVS and CDR2 FQNEAQ. The V gene end was trimmed by 6 bases and the J gene end by 4 bases; junction bases not matched to a gene: 8. The length of the CDR3 is 14 residues. CDR3: CASRRPGGAYEQYF. The CDR3, as DNA: TGTGCCAGCAGGCGCCCAGGGGGCGCGTACGAGCAGTACTTC.

The chain carries TRBV30 and TRBJ2-3; TRBD2 matches at 9 bases. The CDR3 has 13 amino acids. Germline CDR1 GTSNPN, CDR2 SVGIG (reference sequence). The junction had 2 bases not matched to a gene; V was cut back by 3 bases and J by 4 bases. CDR3 bases: TGTGCCTGGAGAATAGCGGGAGCAGATACGCAGTATTTT. As protein: CAWRIAGADTQYF. Full variable domain (outside the CDR3, taken from reference TRBV30 and TRBJ2-3): SQTIHQWPATLVQPVGSPLSLECTVEGTSNPNLYWYRQAAGRGLQLLFYSVGIGQISSEVPQNLSASRPQDRQFILSSKKLLLSDSGFYLCAWRIAGADTQYFGPGTRLTVL.